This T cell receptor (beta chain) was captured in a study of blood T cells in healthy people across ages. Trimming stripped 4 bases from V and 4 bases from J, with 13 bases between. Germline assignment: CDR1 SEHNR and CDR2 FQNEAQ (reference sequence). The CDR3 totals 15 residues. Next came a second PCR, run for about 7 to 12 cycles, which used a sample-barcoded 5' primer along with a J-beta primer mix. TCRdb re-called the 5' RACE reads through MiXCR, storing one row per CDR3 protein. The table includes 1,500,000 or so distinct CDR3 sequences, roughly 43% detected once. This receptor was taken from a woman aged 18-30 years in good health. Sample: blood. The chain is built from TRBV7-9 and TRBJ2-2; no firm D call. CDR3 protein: CASSSRVLGTGELFF. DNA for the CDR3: TGTGCCAGCAGCTCAAGGGTCCTCGGCACCGGGGAGCTGTTTTTT.